One TCR beta chain is described in this entry. The CDR3 is 15 residues long. CDR1 and CDR2 from the germline V gene are MNHEY and SVGAGI. V gave up 5 bases and J gave up 1 base, with 14 bases separating them. Generated by immunoSEQ multiplex PCR, the TCRdb table keeps only in-frame clones and is missing some. The table lists some 25,000 clones, approximately 86% of them singletons. This entry is derived from a study of ipilimumab plus nivolumab after autologous stem cell transplantation. Across the whole study: Typical patient got 5 ipilimumab doses and about eight nivolumab doses (median).

This receptor was taken from a male donor with diffuse large B-cell lymphoma. V is TRBV6-5 and J is TRBJ1-2, with D possibly matching TRBD1 (6 bases). Sequencing was performed on PBMCs, taken in a trial of ipilimumab plus nivolumab as post-transplant consolidation. CDR3 DNA sequence: TGTGCCAGCAGTCCGGGGGGGGCGCATAACTATGGCTACACCTTC. This translates into CASSPGGAHNYGYTF.